What follows is one TCR beta chain and its context. The antigen is undetermined. This entry belongs to a study of T cell responses to AZD1222 COVID-19 vaccine. The study, taken as a whole, reports: Just five or six AZD1222 recipients were seropositive at baseline. No day 14 peak samples; only post-peak repertoires were characterized. Vaccine-associated CD4 TCRs ranged over spike, dominating at 160-218 and 743-854.

The CDR3 extends over 15 amino acids. The germline V gene encodes CDR1 MNHEY and CDR2 SVGAGI. The ends were cut back, 10 bases at V and 2 bases at J, with 17 bases in the middle. TCRdb's copy holds only in-frame clones and misses some; the assay was immunoSEQ multiplex PCR. The sample contains about 83,000 clones, 85% to 95% of which appear only once. The receptor comes from an adult who received the AZD1222 COVID-19 vaccine. V gene TRBV6-5 combines with J gene TRBJ2-2; D tentatively reads TRBD1 or TRBD2 (6 bases each). The sample here was peripheral blood, taken 28 days after the second AZD1222 dose. In nucleotides, the CDR3 is TGTGCCACCAACAAACCGGGGGCCAACACCGGGGAGCTGTTTTTT. Its translation is CATNKPGANTGELFF.